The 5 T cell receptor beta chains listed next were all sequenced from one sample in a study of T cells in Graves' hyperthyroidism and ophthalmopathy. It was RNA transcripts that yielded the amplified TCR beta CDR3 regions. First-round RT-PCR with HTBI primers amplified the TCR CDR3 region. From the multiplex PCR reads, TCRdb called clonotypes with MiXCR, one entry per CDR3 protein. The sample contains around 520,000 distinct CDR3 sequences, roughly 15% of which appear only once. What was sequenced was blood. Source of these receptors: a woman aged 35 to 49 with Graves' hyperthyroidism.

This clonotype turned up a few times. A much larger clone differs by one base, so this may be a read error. The CDR3 is CASSRSRDTQYF. The CDR3, as DNA: TGTGCCAGCAGCCGAAGTAGGGATACGCAGTATTTT. The chain employs TRBV12-3 or TRBV12-4 and TRBJ2-3; no clear D. The CDR3 is made up of 12 amino acids. V lost 6 bases and J lost 6, with 10 bases in between.

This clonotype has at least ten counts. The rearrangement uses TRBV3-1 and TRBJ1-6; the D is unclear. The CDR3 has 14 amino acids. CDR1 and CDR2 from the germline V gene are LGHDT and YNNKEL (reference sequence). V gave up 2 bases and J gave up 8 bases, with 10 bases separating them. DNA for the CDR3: TGTGCCAGCAGCCAAATTGAGGGAGATTCACCCCTCCACTTT. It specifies CASSQIEGDSPLHF.

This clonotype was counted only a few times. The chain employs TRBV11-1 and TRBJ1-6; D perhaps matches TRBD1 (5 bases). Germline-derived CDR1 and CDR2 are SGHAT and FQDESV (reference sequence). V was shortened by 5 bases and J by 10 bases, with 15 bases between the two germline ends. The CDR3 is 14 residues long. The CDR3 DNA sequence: TGTGCCAGCAGCCCCGATTCGGGGCACTCACCCCTCCACTTT. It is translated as CASSPDSGHSPLHF.

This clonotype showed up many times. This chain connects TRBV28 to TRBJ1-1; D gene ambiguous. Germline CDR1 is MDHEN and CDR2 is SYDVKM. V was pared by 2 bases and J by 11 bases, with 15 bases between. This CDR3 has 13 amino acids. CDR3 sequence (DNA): TGTGCCAGCAGTTTAAGTATTAGACCAGCGGCTTTCTTT. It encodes CASSLSIRPAAFF. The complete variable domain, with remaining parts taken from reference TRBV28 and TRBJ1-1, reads DVKVTQSSRYLVKRTGEKVFLECVQDMDHENMFWYRQDPGLGLRLIYFSYDVKMKEKGDIPEGYSVSREKKERFSLILESASTNQTSMYLCASSLSIRPAAFFGQGTRLTVV.

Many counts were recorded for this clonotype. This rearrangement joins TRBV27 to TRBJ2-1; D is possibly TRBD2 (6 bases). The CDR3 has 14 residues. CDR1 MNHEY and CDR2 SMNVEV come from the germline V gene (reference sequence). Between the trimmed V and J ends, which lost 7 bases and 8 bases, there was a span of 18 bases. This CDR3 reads CASNSVTGADEQFF. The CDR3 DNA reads TGTGCCAGCAATTCCGTGACGGGAGCTGATGAGCAGTTCTTC.